Presented here are 8 T cell receptor beta chains from one specimen sequenced in a study of control samples from healthy donors and cancer patients. The assay was immunoSEQ multiplex PCR, and TCRdb's table has in-frame clones only and misses some. The top ten clones hold roughly 2.6% of a sample with roughly 120,000 clones, 93% of them seen once. The sample consisted of blood. These receptors were obtained from a man in his thirties or forties in good health.

J is TRBJ2-4 and V is TRBV28, with D unclear. The V end lost 2 bases, the J end lost 6 bases, and 8 bases lay between the germline ends. The CDR3 extends over 13 amino acids. Germline V gene data show CDR1 as MDHEN and CDR2 as SYDVKM. The CDR3 DNA reads TGTGCCAGCAGTTTACCCGCCCCAAACATTCAGTACTTC. Protein product: CASSLPAPNIQYF.

The chain is built from TRBV19 and TRBJ2-3; D uncertain. This CDR3 is built from 14 residues. Germline V lookup: CDR1 LNHDA, CDR2 SQIVND (reference sequence). V dropped 6 bases and J dropped 2 bases, with 12 bases sitting between them. Here the CDR3 DNA reads TGTGCCAGTAGCGTAGCCTTTAACACAGATACGCAGTATTTT. Protein product: CASSVAFNTDTQYF.

The rearrangement uses TRBV28 and TRBJ1-1; D is uncertain. Trimming left V 5 bases short and J 4 bases short, with 11 bases between. Germline CDR1 is MDHEN and CDR2 is SYDVKM. CDR3 length: 13 amino acids. CDR3 sequence: CASSLEAGTEAFF. For the CDR3, the DNA is TGTGCCAGCAGTCTGGAGGCTGGCACTGAAGCTTTCTTT.

The chain joins TRBV25-1 to TRBJ1-1, with 9 bases aligning to TRBD1. The CDR3 has 14 residues. Germline V lookup: CDR1 MGHDK, CDR2 SYGVNS. V shed 1 base and J 4 bases; nucleotides not matched to a gene: 1. The CDR3 DNA reads TGTGCCAGCAGTGAATTGACAGGGGGCACTGAAGCTTTCTTT. Protein sequence: CASSELTGGTEAFF.

This chain connects TRBV21-1 to TRBJ2-3; the table's D call TRBD1 went unverified against the DNA. TRBV21-1 is given as a pseudogene. This CDR3 has 21 amino acids. The CDR3 here is CASSKEHGTGGDGFSTDTQYF. The CDR3 DNA follows: TGTGCCAGCAGCAAAGAACATGGGACAGGGGGCGATGGTTTCAGCACAGATACGCAGTATTTT.

V gene TRBV10-3 combines with J gene TRBJ2-3, with 8 bases lining up with TRBD2. Per the germline V gene, CDR1 is ENHRY and CDR2 is SYGVKD. The CDR3 sequence is 16 residues long. The V and J ends lost 7 bases and 5 bases, in that order; junction bases with no gene match: 14. CDR3 in amino acids: CAINPSGGESKDTQYF. CDR3 coding DNA: TGTGCCATCAACCCCTCGGGGGGGGAATCCAAAGATACGCAGTATTTT.

V and J are TRBV5-4 and TRBJ2-5; 11 bases agree with TRBD2. With 3 bases clipped from V and 2 bases from J, the junction kept 6 bases outside the gene matches. This CDR3 is 16 amino acids long. Germline V CDR1 and CDR2: SGHNT, YYREEE (reference sequence). The CDR3 reads CASSSSSGGPQETQYF. CDR3 sequence (DNA): TGTGCCAGCAGCTCCTCTAGCGGGGGGCCACAAGAGACCCAGTACTTC.

The CDR3 is CASSYTGDGYTF. The CDR3 coding sequence is TGTGCCAGCAGCTATACAGGGGATGGCTACACCTTC. The chain links TRBV5-5 to TRBJ1-2; 7 bases match TRBD1. CDR1 is SGHKS and CDR2 is YYEKEE in the germline V gene (reference sequence). CDR3 size: 12 residues. The trim removed 3 bases at V and 6 bases at J, leaving 2 bases unmatched.